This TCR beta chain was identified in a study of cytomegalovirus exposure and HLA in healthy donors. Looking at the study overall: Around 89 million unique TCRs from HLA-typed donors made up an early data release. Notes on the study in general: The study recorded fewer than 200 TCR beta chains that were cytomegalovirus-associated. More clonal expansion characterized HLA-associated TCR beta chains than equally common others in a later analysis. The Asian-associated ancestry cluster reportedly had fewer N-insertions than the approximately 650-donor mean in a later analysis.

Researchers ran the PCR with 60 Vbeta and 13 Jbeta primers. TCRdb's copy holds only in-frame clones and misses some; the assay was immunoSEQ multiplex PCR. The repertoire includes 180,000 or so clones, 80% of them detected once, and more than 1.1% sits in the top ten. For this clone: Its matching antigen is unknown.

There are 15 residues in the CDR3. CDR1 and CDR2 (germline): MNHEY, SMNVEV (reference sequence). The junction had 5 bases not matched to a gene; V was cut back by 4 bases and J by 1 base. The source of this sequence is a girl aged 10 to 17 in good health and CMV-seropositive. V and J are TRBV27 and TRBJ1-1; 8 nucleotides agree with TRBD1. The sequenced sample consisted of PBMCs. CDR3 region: CASSSKGTGNTEAFF. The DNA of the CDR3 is TGTGCCAGCAGTTCCAAGGGGACAGGGAACACTGAAGCTTTCTTT.